This TCR beta chain was recorded in a study of shared clonotypes between healthy human individuals. About the research overall: A couple of women and three men aged 18 to 49 served as donors. General study points: Generally, naive subsets (rather than memory subsets) showed larger estimated richness. Sharing of clonotypes among donors was expected to vary with sequencing depth.

A note on this clone: The target antigen is unknown.

The authors ran the assay at deep level. Sequencing was performed with immunoSEQ multiplex PCR; in TCRdb, only in-frame clones are kept and a portion is missing. The sample shows about 2.3 million clones, approximately 90% of them seen only once. This sequence was found in a man aged 18 to 30 in good health. Some clones in this sample may be carry-over from other donors' samples. Sequencing was carried out using naive CD4+ T cells from PBMCs. Subset here: CD45RA+ positively selected.

The CDR3 region is CASALGNEQYF. CDR3 DNA sequence: TGTGCCAGCGCTTTGGGAAACGAGCAGTACTTC. The chain combines TRBV28 with TRBJ2-7; D unclear. Per germline, CDR1 MDHEN and CDR2 SYDVKM. V gave up 8 bases and J gave up 5 bases, with 10 bases separating them. The CDR3 extends over 11 amino acids.